This T cell receptor (beta chain) was retrieved from a study of monozygotic twins with inflammatory bowel disease. It was about 3,400 ng of total RNA that each TCR library used. The authors made each sample's cDNA in eight separate reactions. Template switching was used to attach UMIs, which incorporated a 6-nucleotide sample barcode. TCRdb reworked the 5' RACE reads into one entry per CDR3 protein, no DNA. The sample's table shows around 150,000 distinct CDR3 sequences. This CDR3 comprises 14 residues. CDR1 PRHDT and CDR2 FYEKMQ come from the germline V gene (reference sequence). This sequence joins TRBV13 and TRBJ1-1. The receptor was isolated from a human donor with ulcerative colitis or Crohn's disease, or a healthy co-twin of an affected twin (not recorded which). The sequenced material came from blood. The CDR3 is CASSSDTAGAEAFF.